This T cell receptor beta chain is drawn from a study of lymphopenia after photon versus proton radiotherapy. CDR3 length equals 12 residues. The ends were cut back, 1 base at V and 4 bases at J, with 4 bases in the middle. From germline, CDR1 is SNHLY and CDR2 FYNNEI. Overall study findings and caveats: Post-nadir diversity loss with photons came from oligoclonal expansion, particularly CD8+ Temra cells.

A word on this clone: What it recognizes is unknown.

The method was immunoSEQ multiplex PCR; TCRdb's version includes in-frame clones alone and lacks a portion of them. The sample records about 25,000 clones, 80% to 90% being singletons. Sequencing used peripheral blood, obtained from a patient treated with photon-based radiotherapy. The receptor was isolated from a man aged 45-65 years with gastric cancer. The chain joins TRBV2 to TRBJ1-2; no definite D call. CDR3 sequence reads: CASSEVSYGYTF. The CDR3 DNA reads TGTGCCAGCAGTGAAGTCAGCTATGGCTACACCTTC.